This T cell receptor beta chain was sequenced in a study of radiotherapy plus CTLA-4 blockade in lung cancer. The data were produced by immunoSEQ multiplex PCR, yet TCRdb's version contains in-frame clones alone and is incomplete. The sample has fewer than 65,000 clones, around 80% seen once. To note about this clone: Its antigen is not known.

General study findings and limits: Tumor-origin TCR clones grew in blood after radiotherapy plus ipilimumab. The best prediction of response reportedly came from early blood T cell clone dynamics, with interferon-beta.

Trimming at V came to 5 bases and at J to 5 bases, leaving 5 bases not matched to a gene. CDR1 and CDR2 (germline): MGHRA, YSYEKL. There are 14 residues in the CDR3. The genes are TRBV4-1 and TRBJ2-2; 7 bases are a match to TRBD2. The TCR originated in a human donor with non-small cell lung cancer whose response to radiotherapy plus ipilimumab could not be evaluated. This material consisted of peripheral blood, taken from a patient treated with radiotherapy plus ipilimumab. CDR3 in amino acids: CASSSRTRTGELFF. CDR3 DNA: TGCGCCAGCAGCTCCCGGACTAGGACCGGGGAGCTGTTTTTT.